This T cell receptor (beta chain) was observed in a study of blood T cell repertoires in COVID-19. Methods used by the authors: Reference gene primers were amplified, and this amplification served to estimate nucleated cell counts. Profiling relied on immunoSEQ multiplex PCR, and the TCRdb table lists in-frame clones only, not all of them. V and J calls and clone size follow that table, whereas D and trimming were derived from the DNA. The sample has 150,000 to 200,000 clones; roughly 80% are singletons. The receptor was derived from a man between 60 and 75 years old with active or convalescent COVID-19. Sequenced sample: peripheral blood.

The CDR3 bases are TGCAGTGCTAGTGAACCGGGACTAGCGGGAAGCACAGATACGCAGTATTTT. Translating gives CSASEPGLAGSTDTQYF. The V and J genes are TRBV20-1 and TRBJ2-3; TRBD2 matches 13 bases. Germline-derived CDR1 and CDR2 are DFQATT and SNEGSKA (reference sequence). Trimming cost V 3 bases and J 0 bases; bases outside gene matches: 6. The CDR3 has 17 amino acids.